This TCR beta chain was profiled in a study of cytomegalovirus exposure and HLA in healthy donors. The study's findings and limits: Only CMV serostatus was available as immune exposure information. A previous analysis found most TCR beta V segments productive roughly 87% or roughly 30% of the time. A further, later analysis showed that HLA-associated TCR beta chains (compared with equally common others) were more clonally expanded.

Vbeta (60) and Jbeta (13) primers were used in the PCR. Data came from immunoSEQ multiplex PCR; TCRdb stores just in-frame clones and leaves some out. The sample carries some 70,000 clones, about 73% recorded once. This clone showed up just a few times. Antigen unknown. Germline-derived CDR1 and CDR2 are SGHRS and YFSETQ. There are 14 residues in the CDR3. Trimming took off 3 bases at V and 3 bases at J, with 12 bases between the two ends. J is TRBJ1-1 and V is TRBV5-1, with a tentative D call TRBD1 (5 bases). The clonotype originates from a woman in her 30s in good health and CMV-seronegative. Sequencing used PBMCs. CDR3 DNA sequence: TGCGCCAGCAGCTCTCAGGGAGGGGACACTGAAGCTTTCTTT. Protein sequence: CASSSQGGDTEAFF.